This TCR beta chain was identified during a study of T cells after yellow fever vaccination. The study, taken as a whole, reports: Post-booster repertoires again held most primary-vaccination clones (about 95% CD4, roughly 89% CD8). Abundant clonotypes from the bulk population could get into FACS-sorted repertoires as contaminants. A limited proportion of clonotypes was detected within both the CD4 and CD8 compartments.

V gave up 7 bases and J gave up 0 bases; unmatched junction bases: 15. Per germline, CDR1 PRHDT and CDR2 FYEKMQ (reference sequence). The CDR3 is 19 residues long. This clonotype was found many times. Its target is not known. 5'RACE template switching produced TCR cDNA carrying a universal primer site and UMIs. TCRdb called the 5' RACE reads again in MiXCR, with one record for every CDR3 protein. The profile covers about 160,000 distinct CDR3 sequences, with approximately 6.8% appearing a single time and roughly 2.5% taken by the ten largest. This TCR derives from a young man who received the YFV17D yellow fever vaccine. The V and J genes are TRBV13 and TRBJ2-6; TRBD2 agrees at 7 bases. The sample here was CD4+ T cells sorted from PBMCs, taken 5 days after the first yellow fever vaccination. The CDR3, as DNA: TGTGCCAGCAAAGGAAGATGGGACTATCGGGGCTCTGGGGCCAACGTCCTGACTTTC. Translation gives CASKGRWDYRGSGANVLTF.